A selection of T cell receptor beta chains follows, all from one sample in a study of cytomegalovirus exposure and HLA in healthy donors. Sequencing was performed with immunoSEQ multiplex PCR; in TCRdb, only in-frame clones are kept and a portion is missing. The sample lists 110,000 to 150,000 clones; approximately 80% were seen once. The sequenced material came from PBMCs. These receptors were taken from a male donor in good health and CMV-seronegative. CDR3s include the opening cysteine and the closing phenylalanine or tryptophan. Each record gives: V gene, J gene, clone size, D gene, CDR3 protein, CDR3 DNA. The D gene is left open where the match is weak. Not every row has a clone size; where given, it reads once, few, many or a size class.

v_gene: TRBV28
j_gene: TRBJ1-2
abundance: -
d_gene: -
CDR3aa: CASSLIRPGPLYGYTF
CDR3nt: TGTGCCAGCAGTTTAATCCGTCCAGGGCCACTATATGGCTACACCTTC

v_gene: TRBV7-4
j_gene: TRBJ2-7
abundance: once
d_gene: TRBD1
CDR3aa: CASRPDRGGDEQYF
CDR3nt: TGTGCCAGCAGGCCGGACAGGGGAGGGGACGAGCAGTACTTC

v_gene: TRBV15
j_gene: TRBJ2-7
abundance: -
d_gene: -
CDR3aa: CATSGGGRQYF
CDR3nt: TGTGCCACCAGCGGAGGGGGCCGACAGTACTTC

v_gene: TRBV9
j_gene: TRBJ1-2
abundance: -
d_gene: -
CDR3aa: CASRASAYGYTF
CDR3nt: TGTGCCAGCAGGGCCTCCGCCTATGGCTACACCTTC

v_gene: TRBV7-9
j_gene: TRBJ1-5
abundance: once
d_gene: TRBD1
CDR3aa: CASSLGDRGNQPQHF
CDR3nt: TGTGCCAGCAGCTTAGGGGACAGAGGCAATCAGCCCCAGCATTTT

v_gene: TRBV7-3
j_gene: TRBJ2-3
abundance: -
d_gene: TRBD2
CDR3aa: CASSLKAGRDTQYF
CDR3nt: TGTGCCAGCAGCTTAAAAGCGGGGAGGGATACGCAGTATTTT

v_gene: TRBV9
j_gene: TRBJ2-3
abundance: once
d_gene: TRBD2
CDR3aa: CASSVGLAGNTDTQYF
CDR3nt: TGTGCCAGCAGCGTAGGCCTAGCGGGGAACACAGATACGCAGTATTTT

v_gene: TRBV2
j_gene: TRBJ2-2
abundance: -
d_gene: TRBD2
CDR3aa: CASRGLAGLPGTGELFF
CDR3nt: TGTGCCAGCAGGGGACTAGCGGGATTGCCGGGGACCGGGGAGCTGTTTTTT

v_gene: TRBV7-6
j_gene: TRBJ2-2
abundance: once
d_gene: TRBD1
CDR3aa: CASSYRGDTGELFF
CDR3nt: TGTGCCAGCAGCTACAGGGGGGATACCGGGGAGCTGTTTTTT

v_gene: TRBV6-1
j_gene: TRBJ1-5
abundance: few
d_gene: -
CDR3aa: CASSRHVGQPQHF
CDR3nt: TGTGCCAGCAGCCGACACGTTGGTCAGCCCCAGCATTTT

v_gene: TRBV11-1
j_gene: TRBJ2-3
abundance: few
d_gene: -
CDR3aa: CASRPAGLYTQYF
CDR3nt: TGTGCCAGCAGGCCGGCGGGGTTGTACACGCAGTATTTT

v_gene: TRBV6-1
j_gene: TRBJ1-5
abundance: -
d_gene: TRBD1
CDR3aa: CASSIDRANQPQHF
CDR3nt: TGTGCCAGCAGCATAGACAGGGCCAATCAGCCCCAGCATTTT

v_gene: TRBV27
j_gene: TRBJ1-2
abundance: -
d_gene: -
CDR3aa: CASSSSPGGYGYTF
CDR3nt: TGTGCCAGCAGTTCATCCCCCGGCGGCTATGGCTACACCTTC

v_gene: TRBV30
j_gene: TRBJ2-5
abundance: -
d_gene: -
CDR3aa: CAWNRGVGREQYF
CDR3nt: TGTGCCTGGAACAGGGGCGTCGGGAGGGAGCAGTACTTC

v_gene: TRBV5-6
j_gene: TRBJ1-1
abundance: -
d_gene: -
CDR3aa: CASSLSDTEAFF
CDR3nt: TGTGCCAGCAGCTTGTCAGACACTGAAGCTTTCTTT

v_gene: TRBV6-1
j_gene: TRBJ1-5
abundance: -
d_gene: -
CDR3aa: CASTGDRQNQPQHF
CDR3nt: TGTGCCAGCACTGGTGACAGGCAAAATCAGCCCCAGCATTTT